The present entry profiles one T cell receptor beta chain with its context. This specimen belongs to a study of blood T cell repertoires in COVID-19. Study background: Italy, Spain and the United States were the sources of the convalescent and acute COVID-19 samples. T cells, B-cell-depleted T cells, or PBMCs supplied cDNA or gDNA.

Cohort 3 recovered donors had two negative PCRs, clearance, or symptom resolution. This CDR3 contains 14 residues. V was clipped by 0 bases and J by 4 bases, with 10 bases between them. CDR1 and CDR2 from the germline V gene are SGHRS and YFSETQ. This table comes from immunoSEQ multiplex PCR, and its TCRdb copy is limited to in-frame clones, with some not included. The data show about 100,000 clones, with approximately 86% seen just once and 2.7% held by the top ten. The sequence was collected from a woman aged 50 to 65 who had recovered from COVID-19. Sequencing input: PBMCs or T cells enriched from blood (not recorded which). The chain is built from TRBV5-1 and TRBJ2-5; TRBD2 might be the D (6 bases). CDR3 in DNA: TGCGCCAGCAGCTTGGCAGGGACTGCAGAGACCCAGTACTTC. Protein sequence: CASSLAGTAETQYF.